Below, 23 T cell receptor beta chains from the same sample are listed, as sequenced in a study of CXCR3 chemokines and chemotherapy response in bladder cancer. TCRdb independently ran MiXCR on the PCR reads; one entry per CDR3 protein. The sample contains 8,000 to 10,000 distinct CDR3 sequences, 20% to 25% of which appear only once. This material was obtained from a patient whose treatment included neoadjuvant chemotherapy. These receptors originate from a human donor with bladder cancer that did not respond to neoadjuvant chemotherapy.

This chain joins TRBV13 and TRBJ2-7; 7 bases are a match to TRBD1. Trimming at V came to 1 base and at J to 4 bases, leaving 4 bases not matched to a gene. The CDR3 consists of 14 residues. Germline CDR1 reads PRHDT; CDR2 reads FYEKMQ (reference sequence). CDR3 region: CASSLEGARYEQYF. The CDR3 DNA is TGTGCCAGCAGCTTAGAGGGGGCTCGGTACGAGCAGTACTTC.

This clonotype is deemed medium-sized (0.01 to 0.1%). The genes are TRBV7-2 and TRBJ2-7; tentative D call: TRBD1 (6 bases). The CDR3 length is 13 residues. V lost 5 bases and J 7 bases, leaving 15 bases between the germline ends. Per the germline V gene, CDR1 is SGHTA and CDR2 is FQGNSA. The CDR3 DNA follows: TGTGCCAGCAGCCGTACAGGGAATGGTGAGCAGTACTTC. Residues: CASSRTGNGEQYF.

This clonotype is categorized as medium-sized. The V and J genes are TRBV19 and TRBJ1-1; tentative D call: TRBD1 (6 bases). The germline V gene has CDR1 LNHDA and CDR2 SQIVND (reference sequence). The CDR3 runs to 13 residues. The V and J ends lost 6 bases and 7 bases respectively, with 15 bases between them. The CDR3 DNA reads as TGTGCCAGTAGCACAGGGAAGGCGGGTGAAGCTTTCTTT. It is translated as CASSTGKAGEAFF.

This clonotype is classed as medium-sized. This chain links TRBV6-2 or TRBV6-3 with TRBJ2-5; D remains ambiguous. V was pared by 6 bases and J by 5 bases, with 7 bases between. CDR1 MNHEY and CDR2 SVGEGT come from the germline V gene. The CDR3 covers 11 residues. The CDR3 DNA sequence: TGTGCCAGCAGCCCCGGGGAGACCCAGTACTTC. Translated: CASSPGETQYF.

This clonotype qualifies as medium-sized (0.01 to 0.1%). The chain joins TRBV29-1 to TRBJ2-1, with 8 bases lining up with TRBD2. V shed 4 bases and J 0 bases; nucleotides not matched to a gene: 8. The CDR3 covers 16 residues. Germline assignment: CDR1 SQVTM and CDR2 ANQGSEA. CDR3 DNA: TGCAGCGTTGGAGGTAGCGGGGCGAACTCCTACAATGAGCAGTTCTTC. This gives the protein CSVGGSGANSYNEQFF.

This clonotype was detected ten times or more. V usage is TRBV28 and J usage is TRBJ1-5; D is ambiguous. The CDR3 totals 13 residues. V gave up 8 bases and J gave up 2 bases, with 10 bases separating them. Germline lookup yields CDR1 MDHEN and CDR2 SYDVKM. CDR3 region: CASESGGNQPQHF. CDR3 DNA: TGTGCCAGCGAGTCCGGGGGCAATCAGCCCCAGCATTTT.

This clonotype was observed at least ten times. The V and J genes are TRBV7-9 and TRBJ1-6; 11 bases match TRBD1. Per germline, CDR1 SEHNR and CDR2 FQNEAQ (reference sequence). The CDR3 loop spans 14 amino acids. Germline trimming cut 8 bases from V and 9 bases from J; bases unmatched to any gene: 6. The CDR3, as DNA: TGTGCCAGCTCCAGGACAGGGGGCGTTTCACCCCTCCACTTT. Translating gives CASSRTGGVSPLHF.

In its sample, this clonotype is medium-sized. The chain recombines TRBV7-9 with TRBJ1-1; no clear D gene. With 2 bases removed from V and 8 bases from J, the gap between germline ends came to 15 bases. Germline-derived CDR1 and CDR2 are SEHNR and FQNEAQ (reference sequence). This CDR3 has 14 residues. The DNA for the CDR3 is TGTGCCAGCAGCTTAACCACGAACCCACAGGAAGCTTTCTTT. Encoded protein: CASSLTTNPQEAFF.

The chain's CDR3 is CASSFRLTGLFEAFF. Here the CDR3 DNA reads TGTGCCAGCAGTTTTCGTCTTACGGGCTTATTTGAAGCTTTCTTT. V and J are TRBV28 and TRBJ1-1; no firm D call. V gave up 3 bases and J gave up 7 bases, with 18 bases separating them. Germline V gives CDR1 MDHEN, CDR2 SYDVKM. This CDR3 spans 15 amino acids.

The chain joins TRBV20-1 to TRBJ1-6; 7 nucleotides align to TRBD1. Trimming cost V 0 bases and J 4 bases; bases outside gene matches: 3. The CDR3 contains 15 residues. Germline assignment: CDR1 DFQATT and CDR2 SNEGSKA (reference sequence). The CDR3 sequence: CSARDQGEYNSPLHF. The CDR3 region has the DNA TGCAGTGCTAGAGATCAGGGGGAGTATAATTCACCCCTCCACTTT.

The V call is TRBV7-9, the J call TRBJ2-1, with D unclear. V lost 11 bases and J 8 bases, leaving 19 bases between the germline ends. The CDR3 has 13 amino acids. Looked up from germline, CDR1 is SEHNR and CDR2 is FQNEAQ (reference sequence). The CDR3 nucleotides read TGTGCCCTGAACTGGGGTGGGGATGATGAGCAGTTCTTC. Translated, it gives CALNWGGDDEQFF.

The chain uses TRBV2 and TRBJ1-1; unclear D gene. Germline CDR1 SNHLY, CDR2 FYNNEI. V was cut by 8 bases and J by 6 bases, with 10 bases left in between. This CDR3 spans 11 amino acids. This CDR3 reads CASLYGAEAFF. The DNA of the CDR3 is TGTGCCAGCCTCTACGGCGCTGAAGCTTTCTTT.

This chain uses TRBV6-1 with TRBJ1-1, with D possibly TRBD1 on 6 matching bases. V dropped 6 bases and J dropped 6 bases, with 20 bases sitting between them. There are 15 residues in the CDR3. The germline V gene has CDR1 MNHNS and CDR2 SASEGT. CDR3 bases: TGTGCCAGCAGGGGACTAGCGGGGGGCCGGCCTGAAGCTTTCTTT. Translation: CASRGLAGGRPEAFF.

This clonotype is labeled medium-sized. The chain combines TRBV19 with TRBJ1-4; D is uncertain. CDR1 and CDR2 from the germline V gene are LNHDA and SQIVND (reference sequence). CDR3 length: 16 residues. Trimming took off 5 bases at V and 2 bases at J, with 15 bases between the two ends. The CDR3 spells CASSSRFEWTNEKLFF. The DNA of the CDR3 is TGTGCCAGTAGTTCCCGGTTTGAGTGGACTAATGAAAAACTGTTTTTT.

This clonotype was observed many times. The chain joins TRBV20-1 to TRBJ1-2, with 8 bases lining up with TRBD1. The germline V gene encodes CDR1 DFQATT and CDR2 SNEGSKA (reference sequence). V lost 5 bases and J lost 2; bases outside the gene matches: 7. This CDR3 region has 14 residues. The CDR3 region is CSAPRTGQNYGYTF. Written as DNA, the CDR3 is TGCAGTGCTCCCCGGACAGGGCAGAACTATGGCTACACCTTC.

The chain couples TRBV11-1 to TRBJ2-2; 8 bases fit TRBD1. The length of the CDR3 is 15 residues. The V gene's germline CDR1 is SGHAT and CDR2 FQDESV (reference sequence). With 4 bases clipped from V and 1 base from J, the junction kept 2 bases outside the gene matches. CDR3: CASSYGQGNTGELFF. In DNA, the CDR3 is TGTGCCAGCAGCTACGGACAGGGGAACACCGGGGAGCTGTTTTTT.

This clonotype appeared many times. In DNA, the CDR3 is TGCAGTGCTACTAGCGAGACCAACAATGGCTACACCTTC. Amino acids: CSATSETNNGYTF. This chain joins TRBV20-1 and TRBJ1-2, with D unresolved. Germline loops: CDR1 DFQATT, CDR2 SNEGSKA (reference sequence). CDR3 length: 13 residues. The germline V and J ends were trimmed by 4 bases and 6 bases, with 15 bases remaining between them.

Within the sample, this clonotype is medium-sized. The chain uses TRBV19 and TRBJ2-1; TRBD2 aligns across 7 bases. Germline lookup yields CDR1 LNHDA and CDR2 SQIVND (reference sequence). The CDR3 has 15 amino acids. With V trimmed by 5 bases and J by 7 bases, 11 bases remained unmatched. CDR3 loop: CASSSGLTVANEQFF. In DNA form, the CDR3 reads TGTGCCAGTAGTTCGGGACTAACCGTCGCAAATGAGCAGTTCTTC.

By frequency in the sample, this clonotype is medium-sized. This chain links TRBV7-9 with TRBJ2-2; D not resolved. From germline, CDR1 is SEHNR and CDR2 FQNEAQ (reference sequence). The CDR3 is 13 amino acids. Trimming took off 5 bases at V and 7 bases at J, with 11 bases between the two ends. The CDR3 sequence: CASSPGPSGELFF. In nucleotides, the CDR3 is TGTGCCAGCAGCCCGGGCCCTAGCGGGGAGCTGTTTTTT.

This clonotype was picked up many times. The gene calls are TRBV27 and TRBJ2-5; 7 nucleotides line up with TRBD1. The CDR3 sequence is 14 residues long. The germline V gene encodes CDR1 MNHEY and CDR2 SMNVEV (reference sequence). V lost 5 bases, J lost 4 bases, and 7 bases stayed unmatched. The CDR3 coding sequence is TGTGCCAGCAGTGTGACAGGGTTTCGAGAGACCCAGTACTTC. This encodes CASSVTGFRETQYF.

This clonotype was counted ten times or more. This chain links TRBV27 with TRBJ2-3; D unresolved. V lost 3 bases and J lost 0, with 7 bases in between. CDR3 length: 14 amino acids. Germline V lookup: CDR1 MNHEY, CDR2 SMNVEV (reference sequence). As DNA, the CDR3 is TGTGCCAGCAGTTTTTTTTCTAGCACAGATACGCAGTATTTT. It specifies CASSFFSSTDTQYF.

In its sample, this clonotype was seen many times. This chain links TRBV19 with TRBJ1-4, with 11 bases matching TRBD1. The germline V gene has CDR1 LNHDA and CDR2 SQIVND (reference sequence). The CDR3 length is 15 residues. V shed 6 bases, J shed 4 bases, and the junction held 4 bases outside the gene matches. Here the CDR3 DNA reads TGTGCCAGTAGGGACAGGGGGCGCGGTAATGAAAAACTGTTTTTT. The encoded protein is CASRDRGRGNEKLFF.

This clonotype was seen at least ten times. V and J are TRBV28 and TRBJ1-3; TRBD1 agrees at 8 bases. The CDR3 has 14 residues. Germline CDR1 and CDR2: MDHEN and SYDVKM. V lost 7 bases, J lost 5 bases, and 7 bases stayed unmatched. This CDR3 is CASMFARGRNTIYF. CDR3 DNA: TGTGCCAGCATGTTCGCCAGGGGGCGAAACACCATATATTTT.